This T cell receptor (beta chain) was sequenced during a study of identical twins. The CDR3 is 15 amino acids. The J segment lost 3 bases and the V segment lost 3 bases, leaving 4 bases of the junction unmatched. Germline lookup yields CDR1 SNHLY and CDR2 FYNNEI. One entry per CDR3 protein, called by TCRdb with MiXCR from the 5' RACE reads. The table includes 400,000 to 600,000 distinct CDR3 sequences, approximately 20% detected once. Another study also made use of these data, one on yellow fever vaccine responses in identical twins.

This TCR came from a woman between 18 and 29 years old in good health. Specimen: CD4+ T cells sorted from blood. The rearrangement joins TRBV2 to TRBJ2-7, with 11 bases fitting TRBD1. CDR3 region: CASSEAGTGGYEQYF. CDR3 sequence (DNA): TGTGCCAGCAGTGAGGCCGGGACAGGGGGCTACGAGCAGTACTTC.